The 24 T cell receptor beta chains reported below all come from one sample, sequenced in a study of T cell responses to AZD1222 COVID-19 vaccine. TCRdb's copy holds only in-frame clones and misses some; the assay was immunoSEQ multiplex PCR. The sample holds roughly 140,000 clones, 92% seen once. This specimen was peripheral blood, taken on day 0 of AZD1222 vaccination. Every receptor here comes from an adult in good health.

This rearrangement joins TRBV9 to TRBJ1-1; D is unclear. Germline lookup yields CDR1 SGDLS and CDR2 YYNGEE. V lost 4 bases and J 1 base, leaving 14 bases between the germline ends. The CDR3 consists of 15 residues. The CDR3 DNA sequence: TGTGCCAGCAGCCCCTTCGCAGGCACGAACACTGAAGCTTTCTTT. Translation gives CASSPFAGTNTEAFF.

The CDR3 DNA sequence: TGTGCCAGCAGAGATACAGGGAAATACGAGCAGTACTTC. Amino acids: CASRDTGKYEQYF. The chain joins TRBV5-5 to TRBJ2-7; a possible D gene is TRBD1 (6 bases). CDR3 length equals 13 residues. The V end was cut by 5 bases, the J end by 4 bases, with 13 bases between. Germline-derived CDR1 and CDR2 are SGHKS and YYEKEE (reference sequence).

The chain employs TRBV28 and TRBJ1-5, with D tentatively TRBD1 (6 bases). The germline V gene encodes CDR1 MDHEN and CDR2 SYDVKM. The CDR3 contains 18 residues. Trimming stripped 8 bases from V and 0 bases from J, with 23 bases between. In nucleotides, the CDR3 is TGTGCCAGCCTAGGGGCCGGGACACGATTGTATAGCAATCAGCCCCAGCATTTT. This encodes CASLGAGTRLYSNQPQHF.

The V call is TRBV2, the J call TRBJ2-3; 8 nucleotides match TRBD2. The length of the CDR3 is 15 residues. CDR1 is SNHLY and CDR2 is FYNNEI in the germline V gene. With V trimmed by 3 bases and J by 6 bases, 8 bases remained unmatched. The CDR3 region is CASSDGSGRGDTQYF. The CDR3 DNA reads as TGTGCCAGCAGTGACGGAAGCGGGAGAGGTGATACGCAGTATTTT.

The CDR3 reads CAWRRGSGELFF. As DNA, the CDR3 is TGTGCCTGGAGAAGGGGCAGCGGGGAGCTGTTTTTT. The chain uses TRBV30 and TRBJ2-2, with a weak D call TRBD1 (5 bases). The CDR3 covers 12 residues. The V gene lost 3 bases and the J gene lost 7 bases, with 9 bases spanning the gap. Germline loops: CDR1 GTSNPN, CDR2 SVGIG (reference sequence).

The J gene is TRBJ1-3, the V gene TRBV5-1, with a tentative D call TRBD1 (5 bases). The V gene lost 3 bases and the J gene lost 0 bases, with 13 bases spanning the gap. The CDR3 extends over 16 amino acids. Germline V gene data show CDR1 as SGHRS and CDR2 as YFSETQ. The chain's CDR3 is CASSSGTVSSGNTIYF. The CDR3 nucleotides read TGCGCCAGCAGCTCCGGGACGGTTAGCTCTGGAAACACCATATATTTT.

The gene calls are TRBV5-1 and TRBJ2-5; D is perhaps TRBD2 (5 bases). The CDR3 is made up of 15 amino acids. Trimming left V 0 bases short and J 5 bases short, with 14 bases between. Germline CDR1 is SGHRS and CDR2 is YFSETQ. The CDR3 is CASSLATLTGETQYF. CDR3 nucleotide sequence: TGCGCCAGCAGCTTGGCCACCCTAACGGGGGAGACCCAGTACTTC.

The rearrangement uses TRBV28 and TRBJ1-2; D is possibly TRBD1 (5 bases). The CDR3 covers 14 residues. From germline, CDR1 is MDHEN and CDR2 SYDVKM. Deletions cut 6 bases from V and 4 bases from J, with 15 bases between. The CDR3 is CASRFEGAGYGYTF. CDR3 sequence (DNA): TGTGCCAGCAGATTCGAAGGGGCTGGCTATGGCTACACCTTC.

The chain has TRBV28 and TRBJ2-7, with 8 bases that match TRBD2. Germline V gives CDR1 MDHEN, CDR2 SYDVKM. The CDR3 length is 14 residues. V shed 6 bases, J shed 2 bases, and the junction held 6 bases outside the gene matches. The CDR3 coding sequence is TGTGCCAGCAGCCTAGCGGGCCGAGCCTACGAGCAGTACTTC. This sequence encodes CASSLAGRAYEQYF.

The rearrangement links TRBV4-1 to TRBJ1-1; D ambiguous. The CDR3 runs to 11 residues. In germline, CDR1 is MGHRA, CDR2 YSYEKL. V lost 7 bases and J lost 7, with 10 bases in between. For the CDR3, the DNA is TGCGCCAGCAAAGTCGGAGATGAAGCTTTCTTT. Protein product: CASKVGDEAFF.

The chain employs TRBV18 and TRBJ2-1; 7 bases align to TRBD2. The CDR3 is 15 residues long. Germline-derived CDR1 and CDR2 are KGHSH and LQKENI. The J segment lost 1 base and the V segment lost 5 bases, leaving 5 bases of the junction unmatched. CDR3 coding DNA: TGTGCCAGCTCATTGTACGGGAGGTCCTACAATGAGCAGTTCTTC. Amino acids: CASSLYGRSYNEQFF.

The chain combines TRBV7-7 with TRBJ1-1; D not certain. V shed 5 bases and J shed 4 bases, with 11 bases lying between them. CDR3 length: 13 amino acids. Germline CDR1 SSHAT, CDR2 FNYEAQ (reference sequence). CDR3 sequence: CASSPVPTTEAFF. CDR3 coding DNA: TGTGCCAGCAGCCCGGTCCCCACCACTGAAGCTTTCTTT.

The rearrangement uses TRBV9 and TRBJ2-1; the match to TRBD2 covers 8 bases. Germline V gene lookup returns CDR1 SGDLS and CDR2 YYNGEE. Trimming removed 1 base from V and 0 bases from J; junction bases left unmatched: 3. CDR3 length: 16 amino acids. The CDR3 protein is CASSVSLAGSYNEQFF. Here the CDR3 DNA reads TGTGCCAGCAGCGTAAGTCTAGCGGGCTCCTACAATGAGCAGTTCTTC.

The chain carries TRBV9 and TRBJ1-3, with TRBD1 as a possible D gene (5 bases). Looked up from germline, CDR1 is SGDLS and CDR2 is YYNGEE. Between the trimmed V and J ends, which lost 3 bases and 2 bases, there was a span of 12 bases. This CDR3 region has 15 residues. This chain's CDR3 is CASSAGAPPGNTIYF. The CDR3 nucleotides read TGTGCCAGCAGCGCCGGGGCCCCCCCTGGAAACACCATATATTTT.

This clone was seen only a few times. This chain uses TRBV4-1 with TRBJ2-7; TRBD2 aligns across 12 bases. Per the germline V gene, CDR1 is MGHRA and CDR2 is YSYEKL. The trim removed 6 bases at V and 7 bases at J, leaving 22 bases unmatched. The CDR3 is made up of 19 amino acids. The CDR3 sequence is CASSAIPGLAGGPVWEQYF. CDR3 nucleotides: TGCGCCAGCAGTGCAATCCCGGGGCTAGCGGGAGGGCCGGTTTGGGAGCAGTACTTC.

J is TRBJ2-1 and V is TRBV28; 14 nucleotides line up with TRBD2. The V gene end was trimmed by 7 bases and the J gene end by 7 bases; junction bases not matched to a gene: 6. Germline V lookup: CDR1 MDHEN, CDR2 SYDVKM. There are 15 residues in the CDR3. This CDR3 is CASTWGTSGSNEQFF. The CDR3 DNA is TGTGCCAGCACCTGGGGGACTAGCGGGAGTAATGAGCAGTTCTTC.

The chain links TRBV28 to TRBJ2-6, with D maybe TRBD1 (6 bases). The CDR3 contains 17 residues. Deletions cut 6 bases from V and 0 bases from J, with 15 bases between. The germline gives CDR1 MDHEN, CDR2 SYDVKM. CDR3 loop: CASSPGDSSSGANVLTF. CDR3 DNA sequence: TGTGCCAGCAGCCCAGGGGATTCTAGCTCTGGGGCCAACGTCCTGACTTTC.

J is TRBJ1-6 and V is TRBV30; the D gene is possibly TRBD1 (6 bases). The germline V and J ends were trimmed by 4 bases and 6 bases, with 13 bases remaining between them. Germline values: CDR1 GTSNPN, CDR2 SVGIG (reference sequence). This CDR3 has 14 amino acids. The chain's CDR3 is CAWTRTVVNSPLHF. CDR3 coding DNA: TGTGCCTGGACTAGGACAGTAGTTAATTCACCCCTCCACTTT.

J is TRBJ1-6 and V is TRBV5-1, with unresolved D. In germline, CDR1 is SGHRS, CDR2 YFSETQ. The CDR3 loop spans 14 amino acids. The ends were cut back, 0 bases at V and 8 bases at J, with 9 bases in the middle. The chain's CDR3 is CASSLGTMDSPLHF. In nucleotides, the CDR3 is TGCGCCAGCAGCTTGGGGACGATGGATTCACCCCTCCACTTT.

V is TRBV5-4 and J is TRBJ2-5; D ambiguous. Trimming removed 1 base at V and 5 bases at J, with 21 bases between. The CDR3 sequence is 17 residues long. The germline V gene encodes CDR1 SGHNT and CDR2 YYREEE (reference sequence). CDR3 amino acids: CASSLRLTNAGSETQYF. The CDR3 DNA is TGTGCCAGCAGCTTGAGACTTACCAACGCCGGTTCCGAGACCCAGTACTTC.

The chain links TRBV29-1 to TRBJ2-5, with a possible D match to TRBD1 (5 bases). The CDR3 totals 11 residues. V shed 6 bases and J shed 3 bases, with 8 bases lying between them. Germline values: CDR1 SQVTM, CDR2 ANQGSEA. DNA of the CDR3: TGCAGCGTCCTCAGGGAAGAGACCCAGTACTTC. This gives the protein CSVLREETQYF.

This chain uses TRBV19 with TRBJ1-4; 7 bases match TRBD1. The CDR3 is 15 residues long. The V gene end was trimmed by 5 bases and the J gene end by 4 bases; junction bases not matched to a gene: 7. Germline CDR1 and CDR2: LNHDA and SQIVND (reference sequence). The CDR3 sequence: CASSFRTGFNEKLFF. CDR3 DNA: TGTGCCAGTAGTTTCCGGACAGGTTTTAATGAAAAACTGTTTTTT.

The chain combines TRBV7-9 with TRBJ2-5; 10 bases map to TRBD2. V shed 3 bases and J 4 bases; nucleotides not matched to a gene: 14. CDR1 and CDR2 from the germline V gene are SEHNR and FQNEAQ (reference sequence). CDR3 size: 18 residues. The CDR3, as DNA: TGTGCCAGCAGCTTCCCGCCAGGACTAGCGGTCCAAGGAGAGACCCAGTACTTC. Protein sequence: CASSFPPGLAVQGETQYF.

This sequence joins TRBV10-3 and TRBJ1-2; 12 bases agree with TRBD1. V trimming: 2 bases; J trimming: 2 bases; junction bases outside the gene matches: 0. Germline CDR1 and CDR2: ENHRY and SYGVKD. The CDR3 covers 15 residues. The CDR3 DNA reads as TGTGCCATCAGTGAGGGGACAGGGGGCAACTATGGCTACACCTTC. Its protein is CAISEGTGGNYGYTF.